This note documents a single TCR beta chain sequence. The data belong to a study of shared clonotypes between healthy human individuals. V lost 4 bases, J lost 3 bases, and 9 bases stayed unmatched. The length of the CDR3 is 16 residues. CDR1 SGHTA and CDR2 FQGTGA come from the germline V gene. The protocol was immunoSEQ multiplex PCR, while the TCRdb copy is restricted to in-frame clones and leaves out a portion. Of 2 million to 2.5 million clones in the sample, less than 95% were seen once. Naive CD45RA+ and memory CD45RA-negative subsets were split from CD4+ cells. This chain connects TRBV7-3 to TRBJ2-1; 7 bases match TRBD1. This TCR derives from a man aged 18 to 30 in good health. Some clones in this sample may be carry-over from other donors' samples. The sample was naive CD4+ T cells from PBMCs. Subset in this sample: CD45RA+ positively selected. CDR3 in amino acids: CASSSRPRDSYNEQFF. In DNA, the CDR3 is TGTGCCAGCAGCTCTAGACCTAGGGACAGCTACAATGAGCAGTTCTTC.